Presented here are 29 T cell receptor beta chains from one specimen sequenced in a study of technical replicates of blood from several donors. Profiling relied on immunoSEQ multiplex PCR, and the TCRdb table lists in-frame clones only, not all of them. The sample has more than 90,000 clones, nearly 97% seen once; the top ten hold roughly 0.23%. Sequenced: T cells isolated from PBMCs. The origin of the receptors is a human donor in good health.

This rearrangement joins TRBV13 to TRBJ2-3; TRBD2 matches 13 bases. Germline CDR1 PRHDT, CDR2 FYEKMQ (reference sequence). The J segment lost 2 bases and the V segment lost 4 bases, leaving 3 bases of the junction unmatched. This CDR3 is built from 16 residues. The CDR3 loop is CASSSGTSGNTDTQYF. In nucleotides, the CDR3 is TGTGCCAGCAGCTCGGGGACTAGCGGGAACACAGATACGCAGTATTTT.

J is TRBJ1-2 and V is TRBV18; 8 positions agree with TRBD1. Germline V gives CDR1 KGHSH, CDR2 LQKENI. The CDR3 sequence is 15 residues long. V shed 6 bases and J 3 bases; nucleotides not matched to a gene: 9. Here the CDR3 reads CASSPEQGVYYGYTF. The CDR3 DNA reads TGTGCCAGCTCGCCAGAACAGGGGGTTTACTATGGCTACACCTTC. The whole variable domain, filled in from reference TRBV18 and TRBJ1-2, reads NAGVMQNPRHLVRRRGQEARLRCSPMKGHSHVYWYRQLPEEGLKFMVYLQKENIIDESGMPKERFSAEFPKEGPSILRIQQVVRGDSAAYFCASSPEQGVYYGYTFGSGTRLTVV.

The chain joins TRBV4-1 to TRBJ2-7, with D perhaps matching TRBD2 (7 bases). Between the trimmed V and J ends, which lost 0 bases and 3 bases, there was a span of 21 bases. The CDR3 sequence is 18 residues long. CDR1 and CDR2 (germline): MGHRA, YSYEKL. In nucleotides, the CDR3 is TGCGCCAGCAGCCAAGATCGGGGGGCTGAGACGTTTCACTACGAGCAGTACTTC. Protein: CASSQDRGAETFHYEQYF.

This clone was seen once. The genes are TRBV6-1 and TRBJ2-7, with 10 bases identical to TRBD2. This CDR3 spans 16 amino acids. Germline assignment: CDR1 MNHNS and CDR2 SASEGT. J was trimmed by 9 bases and V by 1 base; bases with no gene match: 12. CDR3 in DNA: TGTGCCAGCAGTGAAGATCCTAGCGGGAGAAGGAGCGGGCAGTACTTC. This sequence encodes CASSEDPSGRRSGQYF.

The V gene is TRBV5-1, the J gene TRBJ1-1, with TRBD1 identical over 7 bases. J gave up 8 bases and V 0 bases, and 7 bases lay outside the gene matches. CDR1 and CDR2 from the germline V gene are SGHRS and YFSETQ. CDR3 length equals 14 residues. The CDR3 bases are TGCGCCAGCAGCTTGGTCCCGGGACAGATCGAAGCTTTCTTT. Residues: CASSLVPGQIEAFF.

V and J are TRBV10-3 and TRBJ1-2; D is uncertain. The germline V and J ends were trimmed by 10 bases and 0 bases, with 21 bases remaining between them. There are 16 residues in the CDR3. In germline, CDR1 is ENHRY, CDR2 SYGVKD. The CDR3 DNA reads TGTGCCACGTCTACCCTCGAGCGCGCTACTAACTATGGCTACACCTTC. Amino acids: CATSTLERATNYGYTF.

The genes are TRBV7-2 and TRBJ2-1; 11 nucleotides match TRBD2. The CDR3 consists of 16 residues. Germline CDR1 is SGHTA and CDR2 is FQGNSA. V was pared by 3 bases and J by 4 bases, with 5 bases of the junction left unmatched. CDR3 loop: CASSFASGGTYNEQFF. CDR3 nucleotides: TGTGCCAGCAGCTTTGCTAGCGGGGGGACTTACAATGAGCAGTTCTTC.

The chain links TRBV4-1 to TRBJ1-2, with TRBD1 matching over 9 bases. The V and J ends lost 7 bases and 4 bases, in that order; junction bases with no gene match: 13. Germline loops: CDR1 MGHRA, CDR2 YSYEKL. This CDR3 comprises 16 residues. The CDR3 nucleotides are TGCGCCAGCAACCTAATATGGACAGGGGATACCTATGGCTACACCTTC. The encoded protein is CASNLIWTGDTYGYTF.

The chain employs TRBV5-1 and TRBJ1-1; the D is unclear. Germline lookup yields CDR1 SGHRS and CDR2 YFSETQ. The CDR3 consists of 14 residues. V was cut by 0 bases and J by 0 bases, with 6 bases left in between. The CDR3 loop reads CASSLDGLNTEAFF. DNA for the CDR3: TGCGCCAGCAGCTTGGACGGTTTGAACACTGAAGCTTTCTTT. Using reference TRBV5-1 and TRBJ1-1 for the parts outside the CDR3, the full variable domain is KAGVTQTPRYLIKTRGQQVTLSCSPISGHRSVSWYQQTPGQGLQFLFEYFSETQRNKGNFPGRFSGRQFSNSRSEMNVSTLELGDSALYLCASSLDGLNTEAFFGQGTRLTVV.

This chain connects TRBV5-6 to TRBJ1-3, with D maybe TRBD1 (6 bases). The ends were cut back, 1 base at V and 3 bases at J, with 11 bases in the middle. CDR1 is SGHDT and CDR2 is YYEEEE in the germline V gene. This CDR3 is 15 amino acids long. The CDR3, as DNA: TGTGCCAGCAGCTTGTGGTGGGGGCTTGGAAACACCATATATTTT. Translation gives CASSLWWGLGNTIYF.

The chain carries TRBV5-1 and TRBJ2-7; 11 bases agree with TRBD1. Germline V gene lookup returns CDR1 SGHRS and CDR2 YFSETQ. CDR3 length: 14 residues. With 6 bases clipped from V and 3 bases from J, the junction kept 5 bases outside the gene matches. The CDR3 loop reads CASKPGQGVYEQYF. In DNA form, the CDR3 reads TGCGCCAGCAAGCCGGGACAGGGGGTCTACGAGCAGTACTTC.

This chain links TRBV5-1 with TRBJ1-4, with 10 bases fitting TRBD1. From germline, CDR1 is SGHRS and CDR2 YFSETQ. The CDR3 is 14 residues long. Germline trimming cut 5 bases from V and 8 bases from J; bases unmatched to any gene: 6. The CDR3 bases are TGCGCCAGCAGGGGGGACAGGGGCACCGAAAAACTGTTTTTT. Protein: CASRGDRGTEKLFF.

This sequence joins TRBV5-1 and TRBJ1-1; D possibly corresponds to TRBD1 (6 bases). This CDR3 region has 15 residues. Germline V gives CDR1 SGHRS, CDR2 YFSETQ. V was cut by 4 bases and J by 1 base, with 14 bases left in between. CDR3 coding DNA: TGCGCCAGCAGCCGGTCACAGGGAACGAACACTGAAGCTTTCTTT. Translated: CASSRSQGTNTEAFF.

The chain employs TRBV28 and TRBJ2-7, with 12 bases identical to TRBD2. The junction had 6 bases not matched to a gene; V was cut back by 5 bases and J by 1 base. The germline V gene has CDR1 MDHEN and CDR2 SYDVKM. CDR3 size: 16 residues. This chain's CDR3 is CASSPPTSGSSYEQYF. CDR3 sequence (DNA): TGTGCCAGCAGTCCACCGACTAGCGGGAGTTCCTACGAGCAGTACTTC.

The J gene is TRBJ2-3, the V gene TRBV19, with TRBD2 identical over 7 bases. Germline CDR1 and CDR2: LNHDA and SQIVND (reference sequence). This CDR3 contains 17 residues. V was clipped by 5 bases and J by 4 bases; unmatched bases: 15. CDR3 protein: CASSHRNGLVVADTQYF. As DNA, the CDR3 is TGTGCCAGTAGTCACCGAAATGGACTAGTAGTCGCAGATACGCAGTATTTT.

The CDR3 loop is CASSLRLGNTIYF. The DNA of the CDR3 is TGTGCCAGCAGCCTGAGGCTTGGAAACACCATATATTTT. The genes are TRBV5-8 and TRBJ1-3; no reliable D call. Trimming took 4 bases from V and 3 from J, leaving 8 bases between them. CDR3 length: 13 residues. Germline values: CDR1 SGHTS, CDR2 YDEGEE.

V gene TRBV4-2 combines with J gene TRBJ2-3, with a tentative D call TRBD2 (5 bases). Germline CDR1 is LGHNA and CDR2 is YNFKEQ. V was trimmed by 1 base and J by 5 bases, leaving 16 bases between them. CDR3 size: 16 residues. The CDR3 DNA follows: TGTGCCAGCAGCCAAGGCCAAACTAGTTCGGTAGATACGCAGTATTTT. Amino acid sequence: CASSQGQTSSVDTQYF.

The chain carries TRBV11-2 and TRBJ2-7, with 8 bases lining up with TRBD2. CDR3 size: 14 residues. CDR1 SGHAT and CDR2 FQNNGV come from the germline V gene. CDR3 region: CAAGGGGDSYEQYF. DNA of the CDR3: TGTGCAGCCGGGGGGGGCGGCGATTCCTACGAGCAGTACTTC.

The rearrangement uses TRBV10-1 and TRBJ2-7; 7 bases are a match to TRBD2. After removal of 4 bases from V and 3 bases from J, the junction contained 6 bases not matched to a gene. The CDR3 loop spans 14 amino acids. Germline loops: CDR1 WNHNN, CDR2 SYGVQD (reference sequence). CDR3 sequence: CASSAVWGGYEQYF. The CDR3 nucleotides read TGCGCCAGCAGTGCCGTGTGGGGGGGCTACGAGCAGTACTTC.

V gene TRBV5-1 combines with J gene TRBJ1-2; D is uncertain. In germline, CDR1 is SGHRS, CDR2 YFSETQ. The V end was cut by 2 bases, the J end by 2 bases, with 16 bases between. CDR3 length equals 16 residues. The CDR3 DNA is TGCGCCAGCAGCTTAGTGTCGACAACCCGCAACTATGGCTACACCTTC. Translated, it gives CASSLVSTTRNYGYTF.

A single count supports this clone. The rearrangement joins TRBV9 to TRBJ1-3; D may be TRBD1 (5 bases). V was clipped by 4 bases and J by 0 bases, with 17 bases between them. CDR3 length: 17 amino acids. Germline loops: CDR1 SGDLS, CDR2 YYNGEE. The CDR3 spells CASSQTGLGPSGNTIYF. The DNA for the CDR3 is TGTGCCAGCAGCCAAACGGGTCTGGGGCCCTCTGGAAACACCATATATTTT.

The chain is built from TRBV19 and TRBJ2-5; D call uncertain. V dropped 2 bases and J dropped 7 bases, with 11 bases sitting between them. This CDR3 comprises 13 residues. CDR1 is LNHDA, CDR2 SQIVND, per germline (reference sequence). The CDR3 DNA follows: TGTGCCAGTAGTATAACCCCAGGCCTGACCCAGTACTTC. Protein sequence: CASSITPGLTQYF.

This sequence joins TRBV4-2 and TRBJ1-3, with D tentatively TRBD1 (6 bases). V gave up 0 bases and J gave up 4 bases, with 13 bases separating them. Germline CDR1 LGHNA, CDR2 YNFKEQ. The length of the CDR3 is 16 residues. The CDR3, as DNA: TGTGCCAGCAGCCAAGATCGCGGGGGCAGAGGAAACACCATATATTTT. Its translation: CASSQDRGGRGNTIYF.

V is TRBV14 and J is TRBJ1-2; the D gene is possibly TRBD1 (6 bases). V was shortened by 1 base and J by 2 bases, with 8 bases between the two germline ends. Germline V gives CDR1 SGHDN, CDR2 FVKESK. The CDR3 has 14 amino acids. The chain's CDR3 is CASSQVGQNYGYTF. CDR3 bases: TGTGCCAGCAGCCAAGTTGGACAGAACTATGGCTACACCTTC.

The chain employs TRBV4-1 and TRBJ2-5; 8 bases fit TRBD1. The CDR3 is 16 residues long. From germline, CDR1 is MGHRA and CDR2 YSYEKL. With 0 bases clipped from V and 5 bases from J, the junction kept 8 bases outside the gene matches. CDR3 DNA sequence: TGCGCCAGCAGCCAAGAAGCAGCAGGGGGCCTGGAGACCCAGTACTTC. This translates into CASSQEAAGGLETQYF.

Here the CDR3 DNA reads TGTGCCAGCAGTTACCCGGGGGGAGGGACTAATGAAAAACTGTTTTTT. As protein: CASSYPGGGTNEKLFF. The J gene is TRBJ1-4, the V gene TRBV6-6; tentative D call: TRBD1 (5 bases). With 2 bases removed from V and 2 bases from J, the gap between germline ends came to 12 bases. Germline CDR1 MNHNY, CDR2 SVGAGI (reference sequence). This CDR3 comprises 16 residues.

The rearrangement joins TRBV29-1 to TRBJ2-2, with TRBD1 matching over 10 bases. With V trimmed by 4 bases and J by 3 bases, 2 bases remained unmatched. Germline V gives CDR1 SQVTM, CDR2 ANQGSEA. The CDR3 runs to 14 residues. The CDR3 DNA reads TGCAGCGTTGCCGGGACAGGGGACACCGGGGAGCTGTTTTTT. Its protein product is CSVAGTGDTGELFF.

The V call is TRBV5-1, the J call TRBJ1-5; 7 bases line up with TRBD1. The ends lost 0 bases at V and 4 bases at J; junction bases unmatched: 4. The CDR3 consists of 15 residues. From germline, CDR1 is SGHRS and CDR2 YFSETQ. CDR3 coding DNA: TGCGCCAGCAGCTTGGCGGGACAGATAAATCAGCCCCAGCATTTT. Translating it yields CASSLAGQINQPQHF.

The genes are TRBV6-6 and TRBJ2-3, with a tentative D call TRBD1 (6 bases). V lost 2 bases and J lost 3, with 9 bases in between. Germline CDR1 is MNHNY and CDR2 is SVGAGI (reference sequence). This CDR3 has 14 residues. CDR3 sequence (DNA): TGTGCCAGCAGTTACGGGCAGGGGACAGATACGCAGTATTTT. This encodes CASSYGQGTDTQYF.